This TCR beta chain is from a study of T cells after somatic rescue of genetic block. Germline V gene lookup returns CDR1 LNHDA and CDR2 SQIVND (reference sequence). This CDR3 region has 16 residues. V lost 4 bases and J lost 2; bases outside the gene matches: 5. Only in-frame clones appear in the TCRdb table, and some are missing; sequencing was by immunoSEQ multiplex PCR. This sample has 45,000 to 55,000 clones, with about 96% found just once. Source material: peripheral blood mononuclear cells (PBMCs). This rearrangement joins TRBV19 to TRBJ1-5; 10 positions match TRBD1. This TCR was sampled from a child less than two years old. CDR3 in amino acids: CASSRRDRGRNQPQHF. CDR3 coding DNA: TGTGCCAGTAGTAGAAGGGACAGGGGACGCAATCAGCCCCAGCATTTT.